What follows are 9 T cell receptor beta chains derived from one specimen sequenced in a study of T cell clonality in common variable immunodeficiency. Measured with immunoSEQ multiplex PCR; TCRdb has only the in-frame clones, and not every one. The sample includes some 52,000 clones, none of them occurring once. The source material was peripheral blood mononuclear cells. All receptors derive from a person aged 18 to 75 in good health.

This clone was detected many times. CDR3 DNA (partial): TGTGCCAGCAGTTACATATCCTACAATGAG. Translated, it gives CASSYISYNE. The whole CDR3 sequence is CASSYISYNEQFF. The gene calls are TRBV6-2 or TRBV6-3 and TRBJ2-1; no definite D call. The read comes to an end 3 residues before the CDR3 does, leaving the germline J gene to fill in the end. From germline, CDR1 is MNHEY and CDR2 SVGEGT. Trimming left V 2 bases short and J 1 base short, with 3 bases between. The CDR3 totals 13 residues.

This clone was counted many times. Read sequence stops 3 residues before the CDR3 end, and the germline J gene provides the missing end. The chain has TRBV7-2 and TRBJ1-2, with 7 bases fitting TRBD1. This CDR3 comprises 12 residues. Germline-derived CDR1 and CDR2 are SGHTA and FQGNSA. V lost 7 bases and J lost 4; bases outside the gene matches: 3. CDR3 bases read: TGTGCCAGCACCAGGGGGGTCTATGGC. It translates to CASTRGVYG. The full CDR3 is CASTRGVYGYTF. Together with reference TRBV7-2 and TRBJ1-2, the CDR3 gives the full variable domain: GAGVSQSPSNKVTEKGKDVELRCDPISGHTALYWYRQSLGQGLEFLIYFQGNSAPDKSGLPSDRFSAERTGGSVSTLTIQRTQQEDSAVYLCASTRGVYGYTFGSGTRLTVV.

This clone has at least ten counts. One end of the junction varies from germline; a read error may be responsible. The CDR3 end falls 3 residues outside the read, so it is completed with the germline J gene. The chain is built from TRBV4-2 and TRBJ2-3; D is ambiguous. This CDR3 is 14 amino acids long. CDR1 and CDR2 (germline): LGHNA, YNFKEQ. The covered CDR3 bases are TGCGCCAGCAGCCCTTTTTATCCCACAGATACG. Its translation is CASSPFYPTDT. The entire CDR3 protein reads CASSPFYPTDTQYF.

This clone was counted a few times. A far larger clone is only one base removed, so a read error is likely. The read finishes 3 residues shy of the CDR3 end, and the germline J gene is used to complete it. This chain uses TRBV30 with TRBJ2-5; TRBD2 matches at 11 bases. V lost 4 bases, J lost 5 bases, and 15 bases stayed unmatched. Germline V gene lookup returns CDR1 GTSNPN and CDR2 SVGIG (reference sequence). The CDR3 sequence is 17 residues long. The covered CDR3 bases are TGTGCCTGGACTGTACAGCTAGCGGGAGGTTTTGGCGAGACC. It specifies CAWTVQLAGGFGET. The whole CDR3 sequence reads CAWTVQLAGGFGETQYF.

This clone appeared many times. The CDR3 end is not reached by the read, which stops 3 residues before it; the germline J gene fills it in. The chain joins TRBV5-6 to TRBJ2-1; D is possibly TRBD1 (5 bases). Trimming shortened V by 0 bases and J by 6 bases, and 10 bases separated the two germline ends. Looked up from germline, CDR1 is SGHDT and CDR2 is YYEEEE. The CDR3 has 14 residues. CDR3 bases read: TGTGCCAGCAGCTTGGGACAGCGTTCCAATGAG. The encoded protein is CASSLGQRSNE. The CDR3 in its entirety is CASSLGQRSNEQFF.

This clone was recorded at least ten times. The read falls 3 residues short of the CDR3 end, and the missing part is taken from the germline J gene. The J gene is TRBJ1-1, the V gene TRBV7-2, with a tentative D call TRBD1 (5 bases). Germline-derived CDR1 and CDR2 are SGHTA and FQGNSA. CDR3 length: 15 amino acids. V was pared by 0 bases and J by 4 bases, with 12 bases between. The sequenced part of the CDR3 DNA is TGTGCCAGCAGCTTAGCACGTGGACACAGCACTGAA. Translated, it gives CASSLARGHSTE. The CDR3, in full, reads CASSLARGHSTEAFF.

Turning to this clone: One end of the junction fails to match germline, which may point to a read error. The CDR3 end lies 3 residues beyond the end of the read and is filled in from the germline J gene. This specimen includes other DNA sequences encoding the same CDR3. V gene TRBV7-9 combines with J gene TRBJ1-2; maybe TRBD1 (5 bases). This CDR3 contains 15 residues. Germline V gene lookup returns CDR1 SEHNR and CDR2 FQNEAQ (reference sequence). The chain's CDR3 is CASSLKTGTADVYTF. The sequenced part of the CDR3 DNA is TGCGCCAGCAGCTTAAAAACCGGGACTGCAGATGTC.

This clone occurred many times. The read comes to an end 3 residues before the CDR3 does, leaving the germline J gene to fill in the end. The chain couples TRBV6-4 to TRBJ1-4, with unresolved D. CDR1 and CDR2 (germline): MRHNA, SNTAGT. The CDR3 length is 14 residues. With 0 bases removed from V and 10 bases from J, the gap between germline ends came to 12 bases. CDR3 amino acids: CASSDSYGEGKLFF. CDR3 DNA, as far as it was read: TGTGCCAGCAGTGACTCGTATGGCGAGGGAAAA.

This clone was recorded at least ten times. With the read ending 3 residues before the CDR3 end, the germline J gene is used to fill in that end. V and J are TRBV7-2 and TRBJ2-1; a weak D match, TRBD2 (5 bases). From germline, CDR1 is SGHTA and CDR2 FQGNSA. The CDR3 loop spans 13 amino acids. Trimming removed 5 bases at V and 8 bases at J, with 13 bases between. Partial CDR3 DNA: TGTGCCAGCAGCCCCGCGGGCCGCGATGAG. Protein product: CASSPAGRDE. The full CDR3 protein reads CASSPAGRDEQFF. The full variable domain, in which reference TRBV7-2 and TRBJ2-1 provide the parts outside the CDR3, is GAGVSQSPSNKVTEKGKDVELRCDPISGHTALYWYRQSLGQGLEFLIYFQGNSAPDKSGLPSDRFSAERTGGSVSTLTIQRTQQEDSAVYLCASSPAGRDEQFFGPGTRLTVL.